This T cell receptor beta chain was retrieved from a study of blood T cell repertoires in COVID-19 (dated by TCRdb to the early 2020s). About the full investigation: The collaborator samples originated in the United States, Italy and Spain and spanned the acute and convalescent phases of COVID-19. The material from the prospective study consisted of cDNA or gDNA derived from T cells, B-cell-depleted T cells, or PBMCs. The dataset comprised deeply sampled blood TCRbeta repertoires from subjects exposed to, actively infected with, or recovered from COVID-19. The repertoires were released in a freely available public database intended as a resource for research on the immune response to SARS-CoV-2. The samples were drawn from two sources: the first 160 participants of the ongoing ImmuneRACE study, and fewer than 1,500 subjects contributed by 6 global collaborators. Nearly every sample came with metadata listing a de-identified subject ID, COVID-19 status, age in years and sex. Where available, HLA class I and class II types were taken from metadata supplied by the sample provider and were not determined by assay-based typing.

In Seattle, one collaborating source enrolled patients while the infection was active and tracked those patients longitudinally over the course of disease. Each collaborating institution followed its own protocols to collect whole blood in K2EDTA tubes. For TCRbeta analysis, collaborators shipped samples in one of three forms: frozen whole blood, isolated PBMCs, or DNA extracted from either of those sample types. TCRbeta CDR3 regions were amplified from genomic DNA using the immunoSEQ Assay, a bias-controlled multiplex PCR. In the paper's pipeline: The number of nucleated cells in each sample was estimated from the amplification of reference gene primers within the assay. To quantify the absolute abundance of each unique TCRbeta CDR3 rearrangement, sequence reads were collapsed and filtered. For each sample, productive Simpson clonality was calculated by taking the square root of Simpson's diversity index across productive rearrangements. TCRdb's version of the immuneACCESS table is confined to in-frame rearrangements and falls short of the full clone set. An unresolved V gene accounts for under half of the shortfall where checked; the remainder is of unknown origin. V and J calls and clone size are copied from that table; D and trimming were computed from the DNA. The sample table contains some 230,000 clones; only one count was recorded for about 86% of them. The ten largest clonotypes hold about 9.4% of the sample.

General study outcomes and caveats: The amount of clinical and demographic metadata varied by source and participant and was provided uncurated.

About this clone: Its target antigen remains unknown. Base qualities are not at hand, and no much larger clone is one base apart.

The source is a woman aged 45-59 years with COVID-19, enrolled during active disease. What was sequenced was peripheral blood.

For the CDR3, the sequence is CATSDLAVAKNIQYF. The DNA reads as follows: TGTGCCACCAGTGATTTAGCCGTAGCCAAAAACATTCAGTACTTC. The rearranged chain carries TRBV24-1 and TRBJ2-4, with the D segment identity uncertain. From a lookup of the germline V gene, CDR1 and CDR2 are KGHDR and SFDVKD. V drops 1 base and J drops 0 bases, leaving 6 bases in between. Reading from cysteine to phenylalanine, the CDR3 counts 15 amino acids. Only CDR3 DNA is held: 45 bases, read in frame from base 1.